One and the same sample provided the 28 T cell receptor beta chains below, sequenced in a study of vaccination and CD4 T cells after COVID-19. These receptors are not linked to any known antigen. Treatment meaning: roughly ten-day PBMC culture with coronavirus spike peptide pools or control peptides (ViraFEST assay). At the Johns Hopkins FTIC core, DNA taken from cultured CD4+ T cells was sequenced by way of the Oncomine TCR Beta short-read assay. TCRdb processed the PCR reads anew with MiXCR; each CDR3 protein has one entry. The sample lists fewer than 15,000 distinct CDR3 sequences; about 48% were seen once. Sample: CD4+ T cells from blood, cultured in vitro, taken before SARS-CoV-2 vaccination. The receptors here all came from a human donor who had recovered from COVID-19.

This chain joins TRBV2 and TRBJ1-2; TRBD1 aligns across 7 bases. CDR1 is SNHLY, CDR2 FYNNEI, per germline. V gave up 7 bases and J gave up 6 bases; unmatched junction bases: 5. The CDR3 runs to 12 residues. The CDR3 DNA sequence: TGTGCCAGCAACCTACAGGGGAATGGCTACACCTTC. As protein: CASNLQGNGYTF.

CDR3 sequence: CASSELGQGPSYNSPLHF. The CDR3 nucleotides are TGCGCCAGCAGTGAGCTCGGACAGGGCCCCTCCTATAATTCACCCCTCCACTTT. The V and J genes are TRBV10-1 and TRBJ1-6, with 8 bases matching TRBD1. The CDR3 has 18 amino acids. V dropped 2 bases and J dropped 0; count of bases not matched to a gene: 6. Germline lookup yields CDR1 WNHNN and CDR2 SYGVQD (reference sequence).

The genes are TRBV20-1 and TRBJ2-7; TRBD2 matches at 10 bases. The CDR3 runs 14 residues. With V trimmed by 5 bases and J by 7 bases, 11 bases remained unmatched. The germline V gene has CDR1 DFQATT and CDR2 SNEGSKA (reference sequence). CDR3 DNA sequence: TGCAGTGCTGCAGGGACTAGCGAGATTGGGGAGCAGTACTTC. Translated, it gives CSAAGTSEIGEQYF.

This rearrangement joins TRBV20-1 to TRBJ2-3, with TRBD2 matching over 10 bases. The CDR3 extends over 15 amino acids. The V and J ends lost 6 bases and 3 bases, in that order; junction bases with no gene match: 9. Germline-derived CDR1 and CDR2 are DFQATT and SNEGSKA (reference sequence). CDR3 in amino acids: CSARPSGRGTDTQYF. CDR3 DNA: TGCAGTGCGCGACCTAGCGGGAGAGGGACAGATACGCAGTATTTT.

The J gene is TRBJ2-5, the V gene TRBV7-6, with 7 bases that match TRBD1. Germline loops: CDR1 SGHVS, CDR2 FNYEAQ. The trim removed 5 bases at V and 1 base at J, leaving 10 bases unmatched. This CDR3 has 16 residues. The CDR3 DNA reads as TGTGCCAGCAGCCCTCAGACAGGGAACCTCCAAGAGACCCAGTACTTC. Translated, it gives CASSPQTGNLQETQYF.

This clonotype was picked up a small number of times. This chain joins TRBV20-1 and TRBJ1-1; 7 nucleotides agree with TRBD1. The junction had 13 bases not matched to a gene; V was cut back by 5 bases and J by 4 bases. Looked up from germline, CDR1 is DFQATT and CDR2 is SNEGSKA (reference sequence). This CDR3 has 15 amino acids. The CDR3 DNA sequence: TGCAGTGCTCCCCCACGAACAGGGGATGGCACTGAAGCTTTCTTT. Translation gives CSAPPRTGDGTEAFF.

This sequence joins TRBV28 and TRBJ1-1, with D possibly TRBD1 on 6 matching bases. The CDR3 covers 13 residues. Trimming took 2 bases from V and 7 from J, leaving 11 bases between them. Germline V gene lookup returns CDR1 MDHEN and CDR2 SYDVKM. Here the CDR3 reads CASSLAGEVEAFF. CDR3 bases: TGTGCCAGCAGTTTAGCAGGGGAGGTTGAAGCTTTCTTT. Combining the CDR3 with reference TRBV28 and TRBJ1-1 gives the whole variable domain DVKVTQSSRYLVKRTGEKVFLECVQDMDHENMFWYRQDPGLGLRLIYFSYDVKMKEKGDIPEGYSVSREKKERFSLILESASTNQTSMYLCASSLAGEVEAFFGQGTRLTVV.

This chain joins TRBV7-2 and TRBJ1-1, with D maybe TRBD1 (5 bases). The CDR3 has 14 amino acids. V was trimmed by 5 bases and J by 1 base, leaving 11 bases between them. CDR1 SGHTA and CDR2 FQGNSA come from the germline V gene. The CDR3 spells CASSLGPGNTEAFF. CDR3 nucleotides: TGTGCCAGCAGCCTGGGACCTGGGAACACTGAAGCTTTCTTT.

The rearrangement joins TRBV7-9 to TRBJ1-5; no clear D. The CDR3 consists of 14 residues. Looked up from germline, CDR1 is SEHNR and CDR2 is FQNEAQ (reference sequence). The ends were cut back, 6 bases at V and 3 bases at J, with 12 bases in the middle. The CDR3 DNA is TGTGCCAGCAGTCCGGACGGCCACAATCAGCCCCAGCATTTT. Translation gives CASSPDGHNQPQHF.

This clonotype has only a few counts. CDR3 sequence: CASRWGANTEAFF. CDR3 sequence (DNA): TGTGCCAGCAGGTGGGGTGCCAACACTGAAGCTTTCTTT. This sequence joins TRBV6-1 and TRBJ1-1, with unresolved D. The germline V and J ends were trimmed by 6 bases and 2 bases, with 10 bases remaining between them. Germline V gene data show CDR1 as MNHNS and CDR2 as SASEGT. CDR3 length equals 13 residues.

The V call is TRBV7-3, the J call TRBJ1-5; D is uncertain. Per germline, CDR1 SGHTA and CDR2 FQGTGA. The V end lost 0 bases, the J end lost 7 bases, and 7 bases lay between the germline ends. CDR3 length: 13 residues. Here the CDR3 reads CASSLTGGQPQHF. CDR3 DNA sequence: TGTGCCAGCAGCTTAACAGGCGGGCAGCCCCAGCATTTT.

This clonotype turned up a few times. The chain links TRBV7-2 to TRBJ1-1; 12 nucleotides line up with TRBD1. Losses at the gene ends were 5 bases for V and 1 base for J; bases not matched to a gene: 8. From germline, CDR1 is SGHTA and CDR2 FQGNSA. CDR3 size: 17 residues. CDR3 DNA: TGTGCCAGCAGCGCCGGGACAGGGGGCTGGAAGAACACTGAAGCTTTCTTT. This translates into CASSAGTGGWKNTEAFF.

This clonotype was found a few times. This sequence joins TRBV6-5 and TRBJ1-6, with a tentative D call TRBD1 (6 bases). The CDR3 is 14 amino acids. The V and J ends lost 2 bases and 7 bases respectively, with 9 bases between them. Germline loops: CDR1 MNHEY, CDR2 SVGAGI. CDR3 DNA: TGTGCCAGCAGTTACAGGGGGAACAATTCACCCCTCCACTTT. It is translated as CASSYRGNNSPLHF.

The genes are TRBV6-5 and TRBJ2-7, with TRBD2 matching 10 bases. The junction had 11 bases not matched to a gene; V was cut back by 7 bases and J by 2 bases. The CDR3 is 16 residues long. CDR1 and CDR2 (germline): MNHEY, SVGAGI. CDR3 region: CASTYRTSGNPYEQYF. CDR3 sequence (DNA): TGTGCCAGCACTTATAGGACTAGCGGAAATCCCTACGAGCAGTACTTC.

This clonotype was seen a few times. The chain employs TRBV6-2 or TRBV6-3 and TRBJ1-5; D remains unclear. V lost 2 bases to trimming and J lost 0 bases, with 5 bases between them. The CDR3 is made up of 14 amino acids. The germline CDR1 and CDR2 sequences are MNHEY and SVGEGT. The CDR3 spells CASSYVDSNQPQHF. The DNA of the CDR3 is TGTGCCAGCAGTTACGTTGATAGCAATCAGCCCCAGCATTTT.

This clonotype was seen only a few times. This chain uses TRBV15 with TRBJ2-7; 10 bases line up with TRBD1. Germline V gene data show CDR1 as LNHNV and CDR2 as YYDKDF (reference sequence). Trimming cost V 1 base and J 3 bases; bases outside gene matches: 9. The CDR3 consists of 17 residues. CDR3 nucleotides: TGTGCCACCAGCAGAGGGTCGCCGGGACAGGGGATCTACGAGCAGTACTTC. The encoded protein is CATSRGSPGQGIYEQYF.

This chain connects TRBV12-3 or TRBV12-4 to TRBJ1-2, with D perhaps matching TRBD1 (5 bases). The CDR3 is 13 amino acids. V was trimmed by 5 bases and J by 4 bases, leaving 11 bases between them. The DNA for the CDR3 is TGTGCCAGCAGTCCAGGGACTCGCTATGGCTACACCTTC. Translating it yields CASSPGTRYGYTF.

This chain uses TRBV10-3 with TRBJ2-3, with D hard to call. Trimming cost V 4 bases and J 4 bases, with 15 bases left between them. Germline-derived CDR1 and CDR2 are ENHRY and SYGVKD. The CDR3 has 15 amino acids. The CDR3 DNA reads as TGTGCCATCAGTGTAGGCGAAAGTGGCCCAGATACGCAGTATTTT. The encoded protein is CAISVGESGPDTQYF.

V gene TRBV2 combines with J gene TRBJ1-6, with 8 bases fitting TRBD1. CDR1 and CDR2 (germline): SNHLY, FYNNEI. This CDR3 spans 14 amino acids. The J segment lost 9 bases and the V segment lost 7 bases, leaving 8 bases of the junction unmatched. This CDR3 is CASTDRGVGSPLHF. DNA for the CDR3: TGTGCCAGCACCGACAGGGGAGTTGGTTCACCCCTCCACTTT.

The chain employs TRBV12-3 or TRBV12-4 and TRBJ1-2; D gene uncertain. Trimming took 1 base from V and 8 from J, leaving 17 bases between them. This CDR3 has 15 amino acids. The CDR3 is CASSLVGRISHGYTF. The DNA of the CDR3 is TGTGCCAGCAGTTTAGTCGGCAGAATCTCCCACGGCTACACCTTC.

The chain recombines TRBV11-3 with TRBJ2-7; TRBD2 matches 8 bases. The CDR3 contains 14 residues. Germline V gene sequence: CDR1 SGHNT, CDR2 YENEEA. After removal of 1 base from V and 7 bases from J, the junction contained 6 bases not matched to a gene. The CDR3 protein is CASSLARTSSEQYF. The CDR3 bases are TGTGCCAGCAGCTTAGCCCGGACTAGCTCAGAGCAGTACTTC.

CDR3 sequence: CASSYTGTGDQPQHF. As DNA, the CDR3 is TGTGCCAGCAGTTATACCGGGACAGGGGATCAGCCCCAGCATTTT. The rearrangement uses TRBV6-5 and TRBJ1-5; 10 bases match TRBD1. Germline V gene lookup returns CDR1 MNHEY and CDR2 SVGAGI. This CDR3 is built from 15 residues. V lost 3 bases, J lost 5 bases, and 4 bases stayed unmatched.

Here the CDR3 reads CSARADSHPTGELFF. CDR3 in DNA: TGCAGCGCGAGGGCGGACAGCCACCCCACCGGGGAGCTGTTTTTT. The rearrangement links TRBV29-1 to TRBJ2-2; weak D call: TRBD1 (6 bases). The CDR3 covers 15 residues. Germline CDR1 reads SQVTM; CDR2 reads ANQGSEA. Trimming stripped 7 bases from V and 4 bases from J, with 19 bases between.

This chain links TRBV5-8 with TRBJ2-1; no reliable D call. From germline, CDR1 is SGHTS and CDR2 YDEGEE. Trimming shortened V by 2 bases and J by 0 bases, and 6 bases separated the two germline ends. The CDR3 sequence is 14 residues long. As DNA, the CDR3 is TGTGCCAGCAGCTTCGGTAGCTCCTACAATGAGCAGTTCTTC. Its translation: CASSFGSSYNEQFF.

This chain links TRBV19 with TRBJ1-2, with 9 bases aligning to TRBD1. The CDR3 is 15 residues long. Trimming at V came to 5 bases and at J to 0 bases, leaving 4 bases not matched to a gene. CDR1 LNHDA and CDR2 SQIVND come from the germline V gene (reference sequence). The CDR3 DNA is TGTGCCAGTAGTTCCCGACAGGGGGCTAACTATGGCTACACCTTC. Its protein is CASSSRQGANYGYTF.

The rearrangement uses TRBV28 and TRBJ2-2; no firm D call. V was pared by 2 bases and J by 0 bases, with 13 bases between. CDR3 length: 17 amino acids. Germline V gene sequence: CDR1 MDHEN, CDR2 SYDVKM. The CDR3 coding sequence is TGTGCCAGCAGTTTAGCGAAAGCTTTGCCGAACACCGGGGAGCTGTTTTTT. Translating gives CASSLAKALPNTGELFF.

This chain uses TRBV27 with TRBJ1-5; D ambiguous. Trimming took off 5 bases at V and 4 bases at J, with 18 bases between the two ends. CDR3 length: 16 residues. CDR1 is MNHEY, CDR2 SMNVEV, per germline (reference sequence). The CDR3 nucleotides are TGTGCCAGCAGTAGGAGTCGGGTAGGTAATAATCAGCCCCAGCATTTT. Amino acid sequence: CASSRSRVGNNQPQHF.

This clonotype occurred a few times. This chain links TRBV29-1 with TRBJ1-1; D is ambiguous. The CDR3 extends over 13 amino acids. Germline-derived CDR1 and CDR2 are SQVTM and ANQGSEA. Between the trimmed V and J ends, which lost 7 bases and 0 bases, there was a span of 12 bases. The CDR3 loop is CSGAGLLNTEAFF. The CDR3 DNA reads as TGCAGCGGAGCAGGTTTGCTGAACACTGAAGCTTTCTTT. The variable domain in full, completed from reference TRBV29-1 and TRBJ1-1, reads SAVISQKPSRDICQRGTSLTIQCQVDSQVTMMFWYRQQPGQSLTLIATANQGSEATYESGFVIDKFPISRPNLTFSTLTVSNMSPEDSSIYLCSGAGLLNTEAFFGQGTRLTVV.